These T cell receptor beta chains were read from a single sample in a study of OX40 agonist ivuxolimab in advanced cancers. TCRdb keeps only in-frame clones here, not all; method: immunoSEQ multiplex PCR. The sample records about 44,000 clones, around 85% being singletons. Sequenced material: CD4+ or CD8+ T cells sorted from blood, taken in a trial of the OX40 agonist ivuxolimab. Every receptor here comes from an adult with an advanced solid tumor such as melanoma, head and neck, liver or kidney cancer. CDR3s include the opening cysteine and the closing phenylalanine or tryptophan. The order of the fields is D gene, V gene, J gene, clone size, CDR3 protein, CDR3 DNA. The D gene is left open where the match is weak. Expanded clones are given a class, and other clones once, few, many or no size at all.

TRBD1,TRBV4-1,TRBJ1-1,.,CASSQPTGVRTEAFF,TGCGCCAGCAGCCAACCCACAGGGGTACGTACTGAAGCTTTCTTT
TRBD2,TRBV5-8,TRBJ2-5,.,CASSLPGLAGIETQYF,TGTGCCAGCAGCCTACCGGGACTAGCGGGAATTGAGACCCAGTACTTC
.,TRBV2,TRBJ1-5,.,CASSGQRDSNQPQHF,TGTGCCAGCAGCGGACAGCGTGATAGCAATCAGCCCCAGCATTTT
.,TRBV7-9,TRBJ1-3,.,CASSFGGSPGSGNTIYF,TGTGCCAGCAGCTTCGGGGGCTCTCCCGGCTCTGGAAACACCATATATTTT
TRBD1,TRBV15,TRBJ2-7,.,CATSREAQGASEQYF,TGTGCCACCAGCAGAGAGGCGCAGGGGGCCAGCGAGCAGTACTTC
.,TRBV5-1,TRBJ2-4,.,CASSFGRTGRDIQYF,TGCGCCAGCAGCTTCGGTCGGACCGGACGGGACATTCAGTACTTC
.,TRBV7-8,TRBJ2-7,once,CASSRGKGEQYF,TGTGCCAGCAGCCGGGGTAAGGGCGAGCAGTACTTC
.,TRBV18,TRBJ1-5,.,CASSPQGFGNQPQHF,TGTGCCAGCTCACCACAGGGTTTCGGCAATCAGCCCCAGCATTTT
TRBD1,TRBV9,TRBJ1-4,once,CASSGQGAKEKLFF,TGTGCCAGCAGCGGACAGGGGGCAAAGGAAAAACTGTTTTTT
.,TRBV4-3,TRBJ2-7,.,CASSEVATIRSGEQYF,TGCGCCAGCAGCGAAGTGGCGACGATCCGTTCTGGGGAGCAGTACTTC
.,TRBV2,TRBJ1-4,once,CASNPQGTNEKLFF,TGTGCCAGCAATCCACAGGGCACTAATGAAAAACTGTTTTTT
TRBD2,TRBV5-4,TRBJ2-7,.,CASSDKPGLGLEQYF,TGTGCCAGCAGCGATAAACCGGGACTAGGACTCGAGCAGTACTTC
.,TRBV5-6,TRBJ1-2,.,CASSLGGQFGYTF,TGTGCCAGCAGCTTGGGGGGGCAGTTTGGCTACACCTTC
TRBD1,TRBV14,TRBJ1-1,.,CASSPQGAVTEAFF,TGTGCCAGCAGCCCACAGGGGGCCGTAACTGAAGCTTTCTTT
TRBD1,TRBV5-5,TRBJ1-2,.,CASSLWTGGGYTF,TGTGCCAGCAGCCTATGGACAGGGGGTGGCTACACCTTC
.,TRBV7-2,TRBJ2-7,.,CASSPQGLSYEQYF,TGTGCCAGCAGCCCTCAGGGTCTCTCCTACGAGCAGTACTTC
.,TRBV21-1,TRBJ1-5,once,CASSLENMRGNQPQHF,TGTGCCAGCAGCCTGGAGAACATGAGGGGCAATCAGCCCCAGCATTTT